These 25 T cell receptor beta chains share one sample of origin, sequenced in a study of cytomegalovirus exposure and HLA in healthy donors. Researchers ran the PCR with 60 Vbeta and 13 Jbeta primers. Using immunoSEQ multiplex PCR, the repertoire was profiled, and TCRdb retains in-frame clones only, with some absent. In the table there are 85,000 to 110,000 clones, approximately 73% of which are singletons. Sample: PBMCs. The receptors derive from a woman between 18 and 29 years old in good health and CMV-seropositive.

The chain couples TRBV7-3 to TRBJ2-7, with D tentatively TRBD2 (7 bases). Trimming left V 1 base short and J 4 bases short, with 11 bases between. CDR3 size: 14 residues. CDR1 is SGHTA, CDR2 FQGTGA, per germline. This CDR3 is CASSLMGGRYEQYF. CDR3 nucleotide sequence: TGTGCCAGCAGCTTAATGGGGGGGCGTTACGAGCAGTACTTC.

The CDR3 DNA sequence: TGTGCCAGTAGGGGGACTAGCGTTCGTGGGGGGAGGGAGCAGTTCTTC. Amino acids: CASRGTSVRGGREQFF. The genes are TRBV19 and TRBJ2-1, with TRBD2 matching over 10 bases. The CDR3 sequence is 16 residues long. J was trimmed by 10 bases and V by 6 bases; bases with no gene match: 15. The germline V gene encodes CDR1 LNHDA and CDR2 SQIVND (reference sequence).

This clone has only a few counts. The J gene is TRBJ2-3, the V gene TRBV27; D perhaps matches TRBD2 (6 bases). V gave up 3 bases and J gave up 2 bases, with 12 bases separating them. Germline loops: CDR1 MNHEY, CDR2 SMNVEV (reference sequence). The CDR3 is 15 amino acids. The CDR3: CASSLLRGLTDTQYF. The CDR3 bases are TGTGCCAGCAGTTTGCTGCGGGGCCTCACAGATACGCAGTATTTT.

A word on this clone: Other DNA sequences within the sample encode an identical CDR3. The chain has TRBV7-2 and TRBJ2-7; no clear D. CDR1 and CDR2 (germline): SGHTA, FQGNSA. The CDR3 is 12 amino acids. The V gene lost 0 bases and the J gene lost 4 bases, with 4 bases spanning the gap. This CDR3 is CASSLAPYEQYF. The CDR3 DNA reads TGTGCCAGCAGCTTAGCCCCGTACGAGCAGTACTTC.

This clone has only a few counts. Here the CDR3 reads CASSQGGFSTDTQYF. Here the CDR3 DNA reads TGCGCCAGCAGCCAAGGCGGGTTTAGCACAGATACGCAGTATTTT. This chain joins TRBV4-3 and TRBJ2-3, with a tentative D call TRBD2 (5 bases). This CDR3 spans 15 amino acids. Germline loops: CDR1 LGHNA, CDR2 YSLEER. Deletions cut 1 base from V and 0 bases from J, with 8 bases between.

The genes are TRBV6-5 and TRBJ1-5, with 7 bases aligning to TRBD1. V gave up 5 bases and J gave up 4 bases; unmatched junction bases: 5. This CDR3 contains 14 residues. CDR1 is MNHEY, CDR2 SVGAGI, per germline. The CDR3 here is CASSPTGVNQPQHF. CDR3 coding DNA: TGTGCCAGCAGTCCTACAGGGGTTAATCAGCCCCAGCATTTT.

V usage is TRBV10-3 and J usage is TRBJ2-3; TRBD2 matches at 11 bases. The CDR3 length is 17 residues. V was pared by 2 bases and J by 4 bases, with 8 bases of the junction left unmatched. In germline, CDR1 is ENHRY, CDR2 SYGVKD. Here the CDR3 reads CAISEPLLLAGADTQYF. The CDR3 DNA follows: TGTGCCATCAGTGAGCCGCTCTTACTAGCGGGAGCAGATACGCAGTATTTT.

J is TRBJ2-7 and V is TRBV29-1; 7 bases match TRBD2. V trimming: 7 bases; J trimming: 2 bases; junction bases outside the gene matches: 8. The CDR3 extends over 13 amino acids. From germline, CDR1 is SQVTM and CDR2 ANQGSEA. The CDR3 DNA sequence: TGCAGCGCCGGACGCGGGAGTGCCTACGAGCAGTACTTC. Translating gives CSAGRGSAYEQYF.

The chain carries TRBV7-2 and TRBJ2-3, with D unresolved. Germline CDR1 SGHTA, CDR2 FQGNSA. V gave up 2 bases and J gave up 8 bases, with 11 bases separating them. The CDR3 has 13 amino acids. The DNA of the CDR3 is TGTGCCAGCAGCTTATATCTTCCTAGTACGCAGTATTTT. Its protein is CASSLYLPSTQYF.

The rearrangement uses TRBV2 and TRBJ2-7; 7 nucleotides line up with TRBD2. The CDR3 consists of 15 residues. CDR1 and CDR2 (germline): SNHLY, FYNNEI. V was clipped by 3 bases and J by 0 bases; unmatched bases: 5. CDR3 amino acids: CASSDLAENSYEQYF. The DNA for the CDR3 is TGTGCCAGCAGTGATCTAGCGGAGAACTCCTACGAGCAGTACTTC.

The chain joins TRBV4-2 to TRBJ2-1, with a weak D call TRBD1 (6 bases). The CDR3 is made up of 12 amino acids. The V gene lost 3 bases and the J gene lost 10 bases, with 10 bases spanning the gap. Per the germline V gene, CDR1 is LGHNA and CDR2 is YNFKEQ. The CDR3 here is CASSHNREEQFF. CDR3 bases: TGTGCCAGCAGCCACAACAGGGAGGAGCAGTTCTTC.

The V gene is TRBV7-6, the J gene TRBJ2-7, with a weak D call TRBD2 (6 bases). The CDR3 runs to 15 residues. Trimming stripped 5 bases from V and 2 bases from J, with 16 bases between. Germline CDR1 SGHVS, CDR2 FNYEAQ. As DNA, the CDR3 is TGTGCCAGCAGCCCCCGAGGGCGGGACGCCTACGAGCAGTACTTC. Residues: CASSPRGRDAYEQYF.

The sample holds one count of this clone. The gene calls are TRBV18 and TRBJ2-7; D is unresolved. Germline CDR1 is KGHSH and CDR2 is LQKENI. This CDR3 has 16 amino acids. The germline V and J ends were trimmed by 4 bases and 0 bases, with 16 bases remaining between them. In nucleotides, the CDR3 is TGTGCCAGCTCACTGGATCTCCGCGGCTTCTCCTACGAGCAGTACTTC. Its translation is CASSLDLRGFSYEQYF.

Worth noting for this clone: Other DNA sequences from this sample encode an identical CDR3 as well. V is TRBV13 and J is TRBJ2-1; TRBD2 might be the D (6 bases). Germline CDR1 PRHDT, CDR2 FYEKMQ (reference sequence). Trimming took 5 bases from V and 8 from J, leaving 19 bases between them. The length of the CDR3 is 15 residues. CDR3 residues: CASSPPTRMGDEQFF. As DNA, the CDR3 is TGTGCCAGCAGCCCCCCGACTAGAATGGGGGATGAGCAGTTCTTC.

The chain employs TRBV25-1 and TRBJ2-3; TRBD1 is a possible D gene (5 bases). Germline CDR1 MGHDK, CDR2 SYGVNS. This CDR3 has 15 residues. The germline V and J ends were trimmed by 5 bases and 2 bases, with 14 bases remaining between them. The CDR3 nucleotides are TGTGCCAGCAGTCCCGGAGCAGGGCTCACAGATACGCAGTATTTT. This gives the protein CASSPGAGLTDTQYF.

In its sample, this clone was seen once. The V gene is TRBV14, the J gene TRBJ2-1; the match to TRBD2 covers 7 bases. CDR1 is SGHDN, CDR2 FVKESK, per germline. The CDR3 is made up of 16 amino acids. Trimming cost V 3 bases and J 2 bases; bases outside gene matches: 7. DNA for the CDR3: TGTGCCAGCAGCCAGTCTAGCGGTTATACCTACAATGAGCAGTTCTTC. Its protein is CASSQSSGYTYNEQFF.

This clone was seen only once. This chain uses TRBV5-6 with TRBJ2-5, with a possible D match to TRBD2 (7 bases). Trimming stripped 4 bases from V and 5 bases from J, with 21 bases between. This CDR3 is built from 16 residues. CDR1 SGHDT and CDR2 YYEEEE come from the germline V gene. CDR3 sequence (DNA): TGTGCCAGCAGCCCCCCGGGGGGCTCAGGCCTGGAGACCCAGTACTTC. It translates to CASSPPGGSGLETQYF.

The genes are TRBV14 and TRBJ2-1, with 9 bases aligning to TRBD2. The CDR3 totals 16 residues. V gave up 1 base and J gave up 8 bases; unmatched junction bases: 9. CDR1 SGHDN and CDR2 FVKESK come from the germline V gene. The CDR3 is CASSQARSGSRDEQFF. DNA for the CDR3: TGTGCCAGCAGCCAAGCTCGTAGCGGGAGTCGGGATGAGCAGTTCTTC.

In this sample, this clone turned up once. The CDR3 nucleotides are TGTGCCAGCAGCTTCCCCGCGGGACAGGGCTCCTACGAGCAGTACTTC. Protein sequence: CASSFPAGQGSYEQYF. The gene calls are TRBV7-9 and TRBJ2-7; 9 bases line up with TRBD1. The CDR3 extends over 16 amino acids. The J segment lost 0 bases and the V segment lost 3 bases, leaving 6 bases of the junction unmatched. CDR1 SEHNR and CDR2 FQNEAQ come from the germline V gene (reference sequence). Drawing the rest from reference TRBV7-9 and TRBJ2-7, the complete variable domain is DTGVSQNPRHKITKRGQNVTFRCDPISEHNRLYWYRQTLGQGPEFLTYFQNEAQLEKSRLLSDRFSAERPKGSFSTLEIQRTEQGDSAMYLCASSFPAGQGSYEQYFGPGTRLTVT.

The chain employs TRBV15 and TRBJ1-4; no clear D gene. The CDR3 extends over 16 amino acids. Germline CDR1 is LNHNV and CDR2 is YYDKDF (reference sequence). The V and J ends lost 0 bases and 6 bases respectively, with 14 bases between them. The CDR3 is CATSRDRRTSDEKLFF. DNA for the CDR3: TGTGCCACCAGCAGAGATCGGAGAACTTCCGATGAAAAACTGTTTTTT.

The J gene is TRBJ2-1, the V gene TRBV29-1; TRBD1 agrees at 8 bases. CDR1 and CDR2 from the germline V gene are SQVTM and ANQGSEA. With 5 bases clipped from V and 9 bases from J, the junction kept 12 bases outside the gene matches. CDR3 length: 14 amino acids. The CDR3 DNA reads as TGCAGCGTTAGACCGGGACAGGCGGCAGGTGAGCAGTTCTTC. Its protein product is CSVRPGQAAGEQFF.

The chain employs TRBV5-4 and TRBJ2-7; 10 bases align to TRBD1. V lost 3 bases, J lost 4 bases, and 7 bases stayed unmatched. The CDR3 has 15 residues. The germline V gene has CDR1 SGHNT and CDR2 YYREEE (reference sequence). The CDR3 nucleotides read TGTGCCAGCAGCTCCCGACAGGGGGCTTCATACGAGCAGTACTTC. As protein: CASSSRQGASYEQYF.

The V and J genes are TRBV30 and TRBJ2-5; D may be TRBD1 (6 bases). Trimming removed 5 bases from V and 4 bases from J, with 32 bases in between. Per the germline V gene, CDR1 is GTSNPN and CDR2 is SVGIG (reference sequence). CDR3 length: 19 residues. The CDR3 DNA sequence: TGTGCCTGGTCATATAGCCCCCAGCCCGACCGGGGACATATAGAGACCCAGTACTTC. Its translation: CAWSYSPQPDRGHIETQYF.

The rearrangement uses TRBV20-1 and TRBJ2-1; D might be TRBD2 (6 bases). The V and J ends lost 6 bases and 9 bases respectively, with 9 bases between them. Germline CDR1 reads DFQATT; CDR2 reads SNEGSKA (reference sequence). The CDR3 runs 10 residues. Here the CDR3 DNA reads TGCAGTGCATGGAGGGGTGAGCAGTTCTTC. Translation: CSAWRGEQFF.

The rearrangement uses TRBV5-4 and TRBJ2-1; the match to TRBD2 covers 7 bases. V lost 1 base and J lost 10; bases outside the gene matches: 8. The germline V gene has CDR1 SGHNT and CDR2 YYREEE (reference sequence). CDR3 length: 14 amino acids. The CDR3 region is CASSLSSRGVEQFF. CDR3 sequence (DNA): TGTGCCAGCAGCTTGTCTAGCCGGGGGGTCGAGCAGTTCTTC.